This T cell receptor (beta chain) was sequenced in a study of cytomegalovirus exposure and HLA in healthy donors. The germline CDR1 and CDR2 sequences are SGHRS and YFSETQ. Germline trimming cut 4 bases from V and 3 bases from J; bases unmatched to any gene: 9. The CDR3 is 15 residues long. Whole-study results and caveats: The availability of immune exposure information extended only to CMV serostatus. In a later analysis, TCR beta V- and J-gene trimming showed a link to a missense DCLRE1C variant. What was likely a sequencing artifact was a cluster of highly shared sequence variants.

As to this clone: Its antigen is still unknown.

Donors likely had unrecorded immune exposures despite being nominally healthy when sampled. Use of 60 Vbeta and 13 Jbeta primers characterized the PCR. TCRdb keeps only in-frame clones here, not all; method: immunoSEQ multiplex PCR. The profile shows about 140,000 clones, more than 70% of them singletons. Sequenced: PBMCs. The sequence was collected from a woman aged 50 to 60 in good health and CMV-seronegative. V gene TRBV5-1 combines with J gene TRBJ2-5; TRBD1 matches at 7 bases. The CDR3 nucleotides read TGCGCCAGCAGCGGGAAACAGGGGCTTAAAGAGACCCAGTACTTC. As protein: CASSGKQGLKETQYF.